This T cell receptor (beta chain) originates from a study of cytomegalovirus exposure and HLA in healthy donors. Whole-study context: There were 85 million or so unique TCRs (from HLA-typed donors) in an early data release.

Regarding this clone: The antigen remains unidentified.

Study-wide findings and caveats: Associated with HLA alleles at 0.05 false discovery rate in a later analysis were 17,000 or so TCR beta sequences. Per a prior analysis, the majority of TCR beta V segments were productive roughly 87% or roughly 30% of the time. In a later analysis, a missense DCLRE1C variant was linked to TCR beta V- and J-gene trimming.

The study ran its PCR with 60 Vbeta and 13 Jbeta primers. Sequencing was performed with immunoSEQ multiplex PCR; in TCRdb, only in-frame clones are kept and a portion is missing. The sample carries more than 150,000 clones, approximately 79% recorded once. The CDR3 contains 14 residues. V was pared by 6 bases and J by 4 bases, with 16 bases between. Germline V CDR1 and CDR2: MNHEY, SVGAGI. The TCR comes from a man aged 50-59 years in good health and CMV-seropositive. This chain uses TRBV6-5 with TRBJ2-7, with a weak D call TRBD1 (5 bases). Sequenced sample: PBMCs. The chain's CDR3 is CASSPARAFYEQYF. DNA of the CDR3: TGTGCCAGCAGCCCGGCCAGGGCATTTTACGAGCAGTACTTC.